Listed below are T cell receptor beta chains from one sample, sequenced in a study of blood T cells in healthy people across ages. TCRdb passed the 5' RACE reads through MiXCR, listing each CDR3 protein once. The repertoire has roughly 650,000 distinct CDR3 sequences, approximately 30% of them found once; the top ten carry approximately 15%. The source material was blood. These receptors came from a woman of 80 years or more in good health. Both conserved end residues are part of each CDR3. The order of the fields is J gene, clone size, D gene, V gene, CDR3 protein, CDR3 DNA. D genes are given only for firm matches. Clone sizes are given selectively: once, few, many, or a class where the clone is expanded.

>TRBJ1-2|NA|NA|TRBV15
CATSRSRAVGYTF
TGTGCCACCAGCAGAAGTCGGGCGGTCGGCTACACCTTC
>TRBJ2-7|NA|TRBD2|TRBV6-5
CASSYIRPGLAAREQYF
TGTGCCAGCAGTTATATCCGGCCTGGGCTAGCGGCACGGGAGCAGTACTTC
>TRBJ2-7|few|NA|TRBV29-1
CSVEPDDTYEQYF
TGCAGCGTTGAACCTGACGATACCTACGAGCAGTACTTC
>TRBJ1-1|few|NA|TRBV20-1
CSASWTAYTEAFF
TGCAGTGCCTCTTGGACAGCCTACACTGAAGCTTTCTTT
>TRBJ1-5|NA|NA|TRBV4-3
CASSPLWAGNQPQHF
TGCGCCAGCAGCCCCCTTTGGGCAGGTAATCAGCCCCAGCATTTT
>TRBJ2-7|many|TRBD2|TRBV7-3
CASSVRRGDSYEQYF
TGTGCCAGCAGCGTGAGGCGGGGGGACTCCTACGAGCAGTACTTC
>TRBJ2-3|many|TRBD2|TRBV12-3/TRBV12-4
CASSFGLAPGTDTQYF
TGTGCCAGCAGTTTCGGACTAGCGCCCGGGACAGATACGCAGTATTTT
>TRBJ1-1|NA|NA|TRBV7-3
CASKQGLNTEAFF
TGTGCCAGCAAACAGGGATTGAACACTGAAGCTTTCTTT
>TRBJ2-2|NA|TRBD2|TRBV12-3/TRBV12-4
CASTTGLGLAGTGELFF
TGTGCCAGCACCACCGGTTTAGGGCTAGCGGGCACCGGGGAGCTGTTTTTT
>TRBJ2-7|many|NA|TRBV6-5
CASSTDFQGEQYF
TGTGCCAGCAGCACCGATTTCCAGGGGGAGCAGTACTTC
>TRBJ1-1|NA|NA|TRBV20-1
CSATKEPGRQTMNTEAFF
TGCAGTGCTACGAAGGAGCCGGGACGGCAGACTATGAACACTGAAGCTTTCTTT
>TRBJ2-3|few|NA|TRBV2
CASSEQGGDTQYF
TGTGCCAGCAGTGAACAGGGTGGGGATACGCAGTATTTT
>TRBJ2-7|many|NA|TRBV6-1
CASSVSWVSYEQYF
TGTGCCAGCAGTGTCAGTTGGGTCTCCTACGAGCAGTACTTC
>TRBJ2-5|many|NA|TRBV25-1
CASSEQRIQETQYF
TGTGCCAGCAGTGAACAACGGATACAAGAGACCCAGTACTTC
>TRBJ1-1|NA|NA|TRBV9
CASSHAPGVGTEAFF
TGTGCCAGCAGCCACGCTCCGGGGGTTGGCACTGAAGCTTTCTTT
>TRBJ1-1|few|NA|TRBV6-4
CASSAQINTEAFF
TGTGCCAGCAGTGCCCAAATCAACACTGAAGCTTTCTTT